This entry concerns a single TCR beta chain. It lacks a known antigen. No base qualities exist here, and no much larger clone lies one base off it. The immunoSEQ Assay was used to sequence TCRbeta CDR3 regions. After extraction, genomic DNA underwent amplification by bias-controlled multiplex PCR, followed by high-throughput sequencing. Concerning the study's data processing: To quantify the absolute abundance of each unique TCRbeta CDR3 region, sequences were collapsed and filtered. T cell fraction was estimated by normalizing TCRbeta template counts to usable DNA, with usable DNA measured through amplification of reference genes found in all nucleated cells. Repertoire TCRs were annotated as SARS-CoV-2-specific when V gene, CDR3 amino acid sequence and J gene were exactly matched to a known reactive TCR set. The reference SARS-CoV-2 TCR set was obtained from MIRA and was filtered for enrichment in COVID-19-positive ImmuneCODE repertoires, whereby public or cross-reactive TCRs were removed. Based on the MIRA antigens, annotated TCRs were further analysed at the level of specific ORF or position within ORF. Breadth was defined as the number of annotated unique rearrangements divided by the total number of unique productive rearrangements, and depth was defined as the summed frequency of the annotated unique rearrangements. Two-sided Wilcoxon rank-sum tests were applied when comparing TCR breadth between groups. In its TCRdb copy, this immuneACCESS table keeps in-frame sequences only and misses some clones. Where compared with another copy, unresolved V genes explain less than half of these, and the others have no known cause. D and trimming were read from the DNA, whereas the V and J calls and clone size are those reported in that table. The sample yields a few hundred thousand clones; 85% to 90% were counted once. Of the sample, about 3.6% is held by the ten largest clones.

This specimen comes from a study of Ad26.COV2.S vaccination and SARS-CoV-2 variants (dated by TCRdb to 2020 to 2022). At the level of the whole study: Donors in the vaccine arm were drawn from COV1001, a phase I-IIa trial of Ad26.COV2.S in healthy adults that was multicentre, randomized, double-blind and placebo-controlled. Ad26.COV2.S was administered intramuscularly at a dose of 5x10^10 or 1x10^11 viral particles, either as one shot or as two shots given 56 days apart. Sequencing of the TCRbeta repertoire served to evaluate the specificity and breadth of SARS-CoV-2-reactive T cell receptors following Ad26.COV2.S vaccination. The TCR-sequenced set comprised approximately 32 samples: about 19 Ad26.COV2.S vaccine recipients, 5 placebo recipients and 8 SARS-CoV-2 convalescent individuals. Participants in the trial were split at random into five groups of five each, receiving low-dose or high-dose Ad26.COV2.S once or twice, or else placebo on both occasions. Blinding of investigators to trial group allocation was maintained during experiments and outcome assessment.

V is clipped by 7 bases and J by 3 bases, and the sequence between their germline boundaries is 21 bases long. The CDR3 runs 16 amino acids, cysteine and phenylalanine included. Left in the record is the CDR3 DNA by itself, 48 bases read in frame from the first base. CDR1 and CDR2 are drawn from the germline V gene: LGHNA, YSLEER. The treatment or condition label, as the study defines it: 15 to 20 received Ad26.COV2.S at low or high dose, single or two shots; several received placebo; per-sample allocation not given. Repertoires of vaccine and placebo recipients were sequenced from samples collected on day 63 after the first injection. Cohort 1b enrolled around 23 adults aged 18-55 years at a single site in Boston, USA, between 29 July and 7 August 2020. As a vaccine, Ad26.COV2.S was a replication-incompetent adenovirus type 26 vector that expressed a prefusion-stabilized SARS-CoV-2 spike protein derived from the original Wuhan strain.

What the study reported, not specific to this receptor: After vaccination, substantial breadth of spike-specific CD8+ and CD4+ T cell responses was reported. Ad26.COV2.S recipients had higher spike-specific TCR breadth than placebo recipients (P = 0.0014). The authors noted that total T cell responses may have been underestimated by the TCR breadth and depth analyses. Vaccine and placebo recipients had similar non-spike TCR breadth, a finding consistent with the vaccine containing only spike. The study was not powered to compare responses between vaccine doses or regimens.

The rearrangement joined TRBV4-3 to TRBJ2-5; the D gene is perhaps TRBD1, from 5 matching bases. The sample in question was peripheral blood, obtained in a trial of Ad26.COV2.S vaccine versus placebo. The clonotype comes from a person between 18 and 65 years old who received the Ad26.COV2.S COVID-19 vaccine or a placebo. The DNA reads as follows: TGCGCCAGCAATAGGCACGAGGTTCAACAGGAAGAGACCCAGTACTTC. Protein translation: CASNRHEVQQEETQYF.